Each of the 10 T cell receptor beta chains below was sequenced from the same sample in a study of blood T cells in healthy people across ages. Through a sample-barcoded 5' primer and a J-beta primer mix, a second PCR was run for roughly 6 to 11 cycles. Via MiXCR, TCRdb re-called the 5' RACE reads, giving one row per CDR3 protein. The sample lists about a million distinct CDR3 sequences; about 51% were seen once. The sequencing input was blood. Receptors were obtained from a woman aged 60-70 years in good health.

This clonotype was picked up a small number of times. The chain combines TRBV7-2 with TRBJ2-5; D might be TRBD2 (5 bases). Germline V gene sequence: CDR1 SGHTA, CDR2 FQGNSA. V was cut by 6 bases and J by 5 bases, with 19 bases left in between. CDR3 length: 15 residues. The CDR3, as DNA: TGTGCCAGCAGTTCTTATCCGGGTGGGAGCGAGACCCAGTACTTC. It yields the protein CASSSYPGGSETQYF.

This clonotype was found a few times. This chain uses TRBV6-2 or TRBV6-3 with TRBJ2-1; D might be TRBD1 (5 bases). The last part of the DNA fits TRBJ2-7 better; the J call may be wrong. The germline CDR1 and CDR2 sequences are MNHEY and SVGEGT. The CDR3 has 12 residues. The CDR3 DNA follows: TGTGCCAGCAGTTCCAGGGTCGGCGAGCAGTACTTC. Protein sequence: CASSSRVGEQYF.

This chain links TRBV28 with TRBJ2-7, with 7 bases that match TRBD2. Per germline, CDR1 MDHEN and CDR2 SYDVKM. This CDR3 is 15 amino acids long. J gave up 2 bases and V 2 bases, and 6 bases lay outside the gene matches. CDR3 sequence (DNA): TGTGCCAGCAGTTTAGCGGGGCGGGAGACCTACGAGCAGTACTTC. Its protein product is CASSLAGRETYEQYF. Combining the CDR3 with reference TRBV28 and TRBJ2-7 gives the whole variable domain DVKVTQSSRYLVKRTGEKVFLECVQDMDHENMFWYRQDPGLGLRLIYFSYDVKMKEKGDIPEGYSVSREKKERFSLILESASTNQTSMYLCASSLAGRETYEQYFGPGTRLTVT.

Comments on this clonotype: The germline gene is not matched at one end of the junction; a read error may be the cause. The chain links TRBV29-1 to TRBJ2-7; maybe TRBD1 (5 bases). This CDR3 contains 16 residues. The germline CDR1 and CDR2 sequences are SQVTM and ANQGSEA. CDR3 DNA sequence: TGCGGCGTCTCTGGGGCAGATGATTCAATGAGCTACGAGCAGTACTTC. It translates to CGVSGADDSMSYEQYF.

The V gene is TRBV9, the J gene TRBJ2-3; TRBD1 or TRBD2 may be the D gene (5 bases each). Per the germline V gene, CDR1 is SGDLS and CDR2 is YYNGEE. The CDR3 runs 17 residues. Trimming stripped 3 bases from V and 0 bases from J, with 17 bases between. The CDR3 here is CASSAYRDGLSTDTQYF. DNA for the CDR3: TGTGCCAGCAGCGCCTACCGGGACGGTCTGAGCACAGATACGCAGTATTTT.

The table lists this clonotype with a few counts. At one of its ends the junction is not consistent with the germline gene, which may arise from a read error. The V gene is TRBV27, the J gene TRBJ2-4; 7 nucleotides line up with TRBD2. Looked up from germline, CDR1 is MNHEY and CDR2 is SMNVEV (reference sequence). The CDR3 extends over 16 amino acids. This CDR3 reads CASSTRLAGAKNIQYF. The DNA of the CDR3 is TGTGCCAGCAGTACCAGACTAGCTGGGGCCAAGAACATTCAGTACTTC.

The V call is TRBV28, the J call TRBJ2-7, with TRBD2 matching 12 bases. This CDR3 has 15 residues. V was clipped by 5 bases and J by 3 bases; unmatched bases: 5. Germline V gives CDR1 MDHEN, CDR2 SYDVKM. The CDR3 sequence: CASSGTSGRIYEQYF. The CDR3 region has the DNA TGTGCCAGCAGTGGGACTAGCGGGCGCATCTACGAGCAGTACTTC. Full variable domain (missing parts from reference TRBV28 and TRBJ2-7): DVKVTQSSRYLVKRTGEKVFLECVQDMDHENMFWYRQDPGLGLRLIYFSYDVKMKEKGDIPEGYSVSREKKERFSLILESASTNQTSMYLCASSGTSGRIYEQYFGPGTRLTVT.

CDR3 loop: CASSSETSATDTQYF. CDR3 coding DNA: TGTGCCAGCAGTTCCGAGACTAGCGCCACAGATACGCAGTATTTT. The chain links TRBV28 to TRBJ2-3; 8 bases are shared with TRBD2. The V and J ends lost 4 bases and 2 bases, in that order; junction bases with no gene match: 5. Germline lookup yields CDR1 MDHEN and CDR2 SYDVKM. CDR3 length equals 15 residues.

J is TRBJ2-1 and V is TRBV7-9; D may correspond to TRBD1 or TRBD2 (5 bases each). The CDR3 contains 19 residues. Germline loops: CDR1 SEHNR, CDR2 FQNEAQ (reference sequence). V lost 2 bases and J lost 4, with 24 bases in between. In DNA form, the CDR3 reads TGTGCCAGCAGCTTACCAAGTCGCCGGGACCCGAAACGGTACAATGAGCAGTTCTTC. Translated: CASSLPSRRDPKRYNEQFF.

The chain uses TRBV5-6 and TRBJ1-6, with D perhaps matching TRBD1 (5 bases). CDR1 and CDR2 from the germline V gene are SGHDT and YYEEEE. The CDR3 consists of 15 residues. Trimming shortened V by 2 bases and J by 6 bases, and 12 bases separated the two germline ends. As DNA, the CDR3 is TGTGCCAGCAGCTTCGGGCTGGGGGGTAATTCACCCCTCCACTTT. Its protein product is CASSFGLGGNSPLHF.